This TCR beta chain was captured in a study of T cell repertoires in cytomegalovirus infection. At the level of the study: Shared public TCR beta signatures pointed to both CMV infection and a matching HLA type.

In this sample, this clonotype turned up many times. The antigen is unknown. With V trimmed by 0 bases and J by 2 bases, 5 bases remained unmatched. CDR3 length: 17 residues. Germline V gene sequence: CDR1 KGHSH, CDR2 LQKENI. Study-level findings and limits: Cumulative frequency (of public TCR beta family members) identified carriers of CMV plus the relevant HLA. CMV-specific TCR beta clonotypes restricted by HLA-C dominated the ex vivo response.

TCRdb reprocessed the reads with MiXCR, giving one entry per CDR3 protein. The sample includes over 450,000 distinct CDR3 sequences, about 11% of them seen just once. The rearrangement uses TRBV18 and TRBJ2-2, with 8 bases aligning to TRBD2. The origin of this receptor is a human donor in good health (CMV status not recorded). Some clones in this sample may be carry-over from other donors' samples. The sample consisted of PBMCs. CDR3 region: CASSPPSGGRNTGELFF. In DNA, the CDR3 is TGTGCCAGCTCACCACCCAGCGGGGGCCGAAACACCGGGGAGCTGTTTTTT.